The 25 T cell receptor beta chains listed next were all sequenced from one sample in a study of early T cells in non-severe SARS-CoV-2 infection. TCRdb reprocessed the 5' RACE reads via MiXCR and lists one record per CDR3 protein. Of tens of thousands of distinct CDR3 sequences listed, around 10% were seen once; the top ten hold 3% to 4%. Specimen: whole blood. The receptors shown here come from an adult who was a healthcare worker with PCR-confirmed SARS-CoV-2 infection or an uninfected control (not recorded which).

This clonotype came up many times. The chain couples TRBV20-1 to TRBJ1-1; a possible D gene is TRBD1 (6 bases). With 3 bases removed from V and 11 bases from J, the gap between germline ends came to 13 bases. The CDR3 is 11 residues long. The V gene's germline CDR1 is DFQATT and CDR2 SNEGSKA (reference sequence). CDR3: CSASPGAHAFF. The CDR3 nucleotides are TGCAGTGCTAGTCCAGGGGCGCATGCTTTCTTT.

This clonotype was counted only a few times. V usage is TRBV5-1 and J usage is TRBJ1-1; D possibly corresponds to TRBD1 (5 bases). Trimming took off 4 bases at V and 1 base at J, with 14 bases between the two ends. CDR1 is SGHRS and CDR2 is YFSETQ in the germline V gene. The CDR3 has 15 amino acids. The CDR3 bases are TGCGCCAGCAGCCACTCGGGGCTTTCGAACACTGAAGCTTTCTTT. It translates to CASSHSGLSNTEAFF.

This clonotype came up a few times. A junction boundary mismatches the germline segment, possibly from a read error. The rearrangement joins TRBV7-6 to TRBJ2-1, with D possibly matching TRBD1 (6 bases). The length of the CDR3 is 13 residues. Germline CDR1 SGHVS, CDR2 FNYEAQ. The CDR3 loop is CASSPLQGRSLIF. CDR3 sequence (DNA): TGTGCCAGCAGCCCTCTACAGGGCAGGTCTCTGATCTTC.

A few counts support this clonotype. The rearrangement uses TRBV10-2 and TRBJ2-7; D remains unclear. The CDR3 length is 13 residues. The germline V gene encodes CDR1 WSHSY and CDR2 SAAADI. Trimming shortened V by 4 bases and J by 0 bases, and 7 bases separated the two germline ends. The CDR3 region is CASSVRYSYEQYF. DNA of the CDR3: TGCGCCAGCAGTGTCAGGTACTCCTACGAGCAGTACTTC.

In this sample, this clonotype turned up a few times. CDR3 region: CASSLVTPTNTEAFF. CDR3 in DNA: TGTGCCAGCAGCTTGGTGACTCCCACGAACACTGAAGCTTTCTTT. The genes are TRBV5-5 and TRBJ1-1; D is unclear. The CDR3 length is 15 residues. The V end was cut by 0 bases, the J end by 1 base, with 10 bases between. Germline loops: CDR1 SGHKS, CDR2 YYEKEE (reference sequence).

This clonotype was detected ten times or more. The chain combines TRBV5-6 with TRBJ1-1; D is perhaps TRBD1 (5 bases). The germline V gene has CDR1 SGHDT and CDR2 YYEEEE. The CDR3 is made up of 13 amino acids. V dropped 4 bases and J dropped 6 bases, with 13 bases sitting between them. The DNA for the CDR3 is TGTGCCAGCAGCGCGACGGGGCTGTCTGAAGCTTTCTTT. Amino acids: CASSATGLSEAFF.

The genes are TRBV5-6 and TRBJ2-7; D unclear. The V gene lost 1 base and the J gene lost 4 bases, with 12 bases spanning the gap. The CDR3 length is 14 residues. The V gene's germline CDR1 is SGHDT and CDR2 YYEEEE. In DNA, the CDR3 is TGTGCCAGCAGCTTGATGGGCACTCTGTACGAGCAGTACTTC. This gives the protein CASSLMGTLYEQYF.

The sample holds many counts of this clonotype. This sequence joins TRBV12-3 or TRBV12-4 and TRBJ2-3; the D gene is possibly TRBD2 (7 bases). V was clipped by 3 bases and J by 3 bases, with 10 bases between them. The CDR3 sequence is 14 residues long. CDR3 protein: CASSFGGLTDTQYF. The CDR3 region has the DNA TGTGCCAGCAGTTTCGGGGGGCTGACAGATACGCAGTATTTT.

This clonotype was observed many times. The rearrangement joins TRBV29-1 to TRBJ2-3; D unresolved. The germline V and J ends were trimmed by 5 bases and 8 bases, with 14 bases remaining between them. The CDR3 covers 12 residues. CDR1 and CDR2 (germline): SQVTM, ANQGSEA. For the CDR3, the DNA is TGCAGCGTTTCTCTATCCTCGTTTACGCAGTATTTT. Its translation is CSVSLSSFTQYF.

This clonotype was seen repeatedly, ten times or more. The rearrangement joins TRBV3-1 to TRBJ2-7; D call uncertain. CDR1 is LGHDT and CDR2 is YNNKEL in the germline V gene (reference sequence). The V and J ends lost 2 bases and 4 bases respectively, with 6 bases between them. The CDR3 loop spans 12 amino acids. The CDR3 DNA is TGTGCCAGCAGCCAACAGAGTTACGAGCAGTACTTC. Translated: CASSQQSYEQYF.

There are many counts of this clonotype. J is TRBJ1-2 and V is TRBV6-5, with 9 bases fitting TRBD1. The CDR3 is made up of 15 amino acids. The J segment lost 5 bases and the V segment lost 6 bases, leaving 10 bases of the junction unmatched. Germline V gene lookup returns CDR1 MNHEY and CDR2 SVGAGI. CDR3 protein: CASRSPGTGKYGYTF. In nucleotides, the CDR3 is TGTGCCAGCAGGAGCCCCGGGACAGGGAAGTATGGCTACACCTTC.

A few counts support this clonotype. The chain has TRBV20-1 and TRBJ2-3; 8 nucleotides match TRBD2. The germline CDR1 and CDR2 sequences are DFQATT and SNEGSKA (reference sequence). Losses at the gene ends were 6 bases for V and 5 bases for J; bases not matched to a gene: 13. The CDR3 contains 15 residues. CDR3 DNA sequence: TGCAGTGCCGCATCCCCAGCGGGAGTAATAGATACGCAGTATTTT. Protein product: CSAASPAGVIDTQYF.

This clonotype came up many times. This chain links TRBV19 with TRBJ2-1, with D perhaps assigned TRBD1 or TRBD2 (5 bases each). This CDR3 is built from 15 residues. The germline V and J ends were trimmed by 4 bases and 0 bases, with 10 bases remaining between them. Germline V CDR1 and CDR2: LNHDA, SQIVND (reference sequence). This CDR3 is CASSRDPSSYNEQFF. The CDR3 region has the DNA TGTGCCAGTAGTAGGGACCCGAGCTCCTACAATGAGCAGTTCTTC.

The J gene is TRBJ2-2, the V gene TRBV4-2; 13 nucleotides agree with TRBD2. CDR1 is LGHNA, CDR2 YNFKEQ, per germline. The CDR3 is made up of 17 amino acids. After removal of 5 bases from V and 7 bases from J, the junction contained 10 bases not matched to a gene. CDR3 loop: CASSTGTSGEYGGELFF. CDR3 DNA sequence: TGTGCCAGCAGCACCGGGACTAGCGGGGAATATGGCGGGGAGCTGTTTTTT.

This clonotype was seen a few times. The rearrangement joins TRBV7-9 to TRBJ1-4, with D possibly matching TRBD1 (5 bases). The CDR3 spans 15 residues. CDR1 is SEHNR, CDR2 FQNEAQ, per germline (reference sequence). Trimming left V 5 bases short and J 4 bases short, with 14 bases between. In nucleotides, the CDR3 is TGTGCCAGCAGCGCCCCGACAGATTATAATGAAAAACTGTTTTTT. It is translated as CASSAPTDYNEKLFF.

In its sample, this clonotype was seen many times. J is TRBJ2-3 and V is TRBV24-1; TRBD1 aligns across 10 bases. This CDR3 region has 20 residues. The germline CDR1 and CDR2 sequences are KGHDR and SFDVKD. Losses at the gene ends were 1 base for V and 4 bases for J; bases not matched to a gene: 16. DNA for the CDR3: TGTGCCACCAGTGATTTCCGTATTACAAGACAGGGGGCGGTGGCAGATACGCAGTATTTT. Its translation: CATSDFRITRQGAVADTQYF.

This clonotype was counted many times. CDR3 sequence (DNA): TGTGCCAGCAGGGCACATAGCAATCAGCCCCAGCATTTT. Translated: CASRAHSNQPQHF. The V call is TRBV2, the J call TRBJ1-5; D unresolved. CDR3 length: 13 residues. Germline loops: CDR1 SNHLY, CDR2 FYNNEI. V dropped 6 bases and J dropped 0 bases, with 6 bases sitting between them.

The chain combines TRBV12-5 with TRBJ1-1; D ambiguous. Trimming cost V 0 bases and J 4 bases, with 12 bases left between them. This CDR3 contains 15 residues. Looked up from germline, CDR1 is LGHNT and CDR2 is FRNRAP. CDR3 nucleotides: TGTGCTAGTGGTTTGGTAAACATTCGAGGCACTGAAGCTTTCTTT. Translation gives CASGLVNIRGTEAFF.

There are a few counts of this clonotype. V is TRBV30 and J is TRBJ1-2; the D gene is possibly TRBD1 (5 bases). Germline V gives CDR1 GTSNPN, CDR2 SVGIG (reference sequence). Trimming removed 4 bases at V and 8 bases at J, with 14 bases between. The CDR3 runs to 12 residues. The CDR3 coding sequence is TGTGCCTGGACACCAGGGTTTCCGGGCTACACCTTC. Translation gives CAWTPGFPGYTF.

This clonotype has at least ten counts. The chain is built from TRBV29-1 and TRBJ1-2; no reliable D call. This CDR3 has 15 residues. In germline, CDR1 is SQVTM, CDR2 ANQGSEA. V was trimmed by 0 bases and J by 4 bases, leaving 15 bases between them. The CDR3 here is CSVEERFHLAYGYTF. The CDR3 DNA reads TGCAGCGTTGAAGAGAGGTTCCATCTGGCCTATGGCTACACCTTC.

This clonotype is classed as medium-sized. This rearrangement joins TRBV7-2 to TRBJ1-2; 7 bases line up with TRBD1. CDR1 is SGHTA and CDR2 is FQGNSA in the germline V gene. The CDR3 extends over 14 amino acids. V gave up 3 bases and J gave up 2 bases; unmatched junction bases: 3. The CDR3 spells CASSLGQQNYGYTF. The CDR3 coding sequence is TGTGCCAGCAGCTTGGGACAGCAGAACTATGGCTACACCTTC.

This clonotype was seen a handful of times. The V gene is TRBV19, the J gene TRBJ2-5; 8 bases agree with TRBD1. The CDR3 runs to 15 residues. The germline gives CDR1 LNHDA, CDR2 SQIVND (reference sequence). With 5 bases clipped from V and 5 bases from J, the junction kept 10 bases outside the gene matches. In DNA form, the CDR3 reads TGTGCCAGTAGTTTCGGACAGGGACGTGTCGAGACCCAGTACTTC. It specifies CASSFGQGRVETQYF.

This clonotype has ten or more counts. The V call is TRBV6-5, the J call TRBJ1-6; TRBD1 might be the D (6 bases). Germline V CDR1 and CDR2: MNHEY, SVGAGI. The V end lost 0 bases, the J end lost 4 bases, and 10 bases lay between the germline ends. The CDR3 runs to 16 residues. CDR3: CASSYSWTEYNSPLHF. The CDR3 region has the DNA TGTGCCAGCAGTTACTCGTGGACAGAATATAATTCACCCCTCCACTTT.

The chain combines TRBV6-6 with TRBJ1-2; D unclear. V lost 4 bases to trimming and J lost 8 bases, with 17 bases between them. Germline CDR1 is MNHNY and CDR2 is SVGAGI (reference sequence). The CDR3 is 14 amino acids. The CDR3 nucleotides read TGTGCCAGCAGTTCATACCCCCAGATAGTCGGCTACACCTTC. This translates into CASSSYPQIVGYTF.

In this sample, this clonotype turned up a few times. The chain links TRBV29-1 to TRBJ2-1; a possible D gene is TRBD1 (6 bases). The CDR3 has 13 amino acids. Germline CDR1 is SQVTM and CDR2 is ANQGSEA. V lost 1 base to trimming and J lost 9 bases, with 13 bases between them. The CDR3 loop is CSVEGQDHSEQFF. In DNA, the CDR3 is TGCAGCGTTGAAGGACAGGACCACAGTGAGCAGTTCTTC.